This T cell receptor (beta chain) came from a study of T cell responses to AZD1222 COVID-19 vaccine. Concerning this clone: Its target is not known.

The CDR3 sequence is 15 residues long. Germline assignment: CDR1 SGHTA and CDR2 FQGNSA. The V segment lost 7 bases and the J segment 3 bases; nucleotides outside the gene matches: 11. Regarding the study as a whole: A rise in Spike-specific TCR breadth and depth followed two AZD1222 doses. Dominant at 160-218 and 743-854, vaccine-associated CD4 TCRs also spanned spike. Donors in the cohort were predominantly white British and more often female, and clonal diversity was possibly underestimated. The study reported that nearly half of spike-specific TCRs target unmutated variant regions.

Produced via immunoSEQ multiplex PCR; TCRdb's table is partial and in-frame only. The table has about 140,000 clones, about 90% seen once. The chain has TRBV7-2 and TRBJ2-7; TRBD1 agrees at 8 bases. Sequencing was performed on peripheral blood, taken 28 days after the second dose of the MenACWY control vaccine. The TCR sequence derives from an adult who received the MenACWY meningococcal vaccine as a control. The CDR3 bases are TGTGCCAGCACCATAACAGGGGGATTGGGCTACGAGCAGTACTTC. Amino acid sequence: CASTITGGLGYEQYF.